Shown below are 27 T cell receptor beta chains from a single sample sequenced in a study of cytomegalovirus exposure and HLA in healthy donors. With 60 Vbeta and 13 Jbeta primers, the PCR was carried out. The method was immunoSEQ multiplex PCR; TCRdb's version includes in-frame clones alone and lacks a portion of them. This table holds 150,000 to 200,000 clones, roughly three quarters found once. The sample was PBMCs. Receptors were obtained from a woman between 45 and 60 years old in good health and CMV-seronegative.

This clone has more than one count but fewer than ten. V gene TRBV2 combines with J gene TRBJ1-1, with D perhaps matching TRBD1 (6 bases). CDR1 SNHLY and CDR2 FYNNEI come from the germline V gene. The CDR3 contains 15 residues. The germline V and J ends were trimmed by 0 bases and 3 bases, with 11 bases remaining between them. CDR3 sequence reads: CASSEALHRDTEAFF. As DNA, the CDR3 is TGTGCCAGCAGTGAAGCGCTTCACAGGGACACTGAAGCTTTCTTT.

V is TRBV6-9 and J is TRBJ1-1, with D hard to call. CDR3 size: 15 residues. V was trimmed by 4 bases and J by 5 bases, leaving 17 bases between them. In germline, CDR1 is MNHGY, CDR2 SVAAGI. The CDR3 region has the DNA TGTGCCAGCAGTTCCCTGGACCGCTCGGGGACTGAAGCTTTCTTT. Translated, it gives CASSSLDRSGTEAFF.

V usage is TRBV11-1 and J usage is TRBJ1-2, with 8 nucleotides matching TRBD1. Trimming removed 5 bases from V and 5 bases from J; junction bases left unmatched: 10. Germline V lookup: CDR1 SGHAT, CDR2 FQDESV (reference sequence). CDR3 length: 15 residues. The CDR3 DNA reads as TGTGCCAGCAGCCCAGCCGGGACAGGTGTTTATGGCTACACCTTC. Its protein product is CASSPAGTGVYGYTF. The full variable domain, its missing parts supplied by reference TRBV11-1 and TRBJ1-2, is EAEVAQSPRYKITEKSQAVAFWCDPISGHATLYWYRQILGQGPELLVQFQDESVVDDSQLPKDRFSAERLKGVDSTLKIQPAELGDSAMYLCASSPAGTGVYGYTFGSGTRLTVV.

In this sample, this clone turned up a few times. For the CDR3, the DNA is TGTGCCAGCAGCTCGGGACTAGCGGGGCCAAGGGAGCAGTACTTC. Its translation: CASSSGLAGPREQYF. This sequence joins TRBV7-9 and TRBJ2-7; TRBD2 aligns across 13 bases. There are 15 residues in the CDR3. Germline loops: CDR1 SEHNR, CDR2 FQNEAQ (reference sequence). Unmatched junction bases numbered 7, after V lost 4 bases and J lost 7 bases.

The genes are TRBV29-1 and TRBJ1-2, with D tentatively TRBD1 (6 bases). The germline V and J ends were trimmed by 6 bases and 6 bases, with 14 bases remaining between them. The germline V gene encodes CDR1 SQVTM and CDR2 ANQGSEA. CDR3 length: 12 amino acids. CDR3 nucleotide sequence: TGCAGCGTAACCACAGGGTTTGATGGCTACACCTTC. Translation: CSVTTGFDGYTF.

CDR3 bases: TGCGCCAGCAGCCAAACTGTCCGGGGGGGCACCTACGAGCAGTACTTC. Its protein product is CASSQTVRGGTYEQYF. V and J are TRBV4-3 and TRBJ2-7, with 8 bases fitting TRBD2. Per germline, CDR1 LGHNA and CDR2 YSLEER. Trimming removed 2 bases from V and 2 bases from J; junction bases left unmatched: 8. This CDR3 comprises 16 residues.

In nucleotides, the CDR3 is TGCGCCAGCAGTGGGACAGGGTTTTCACCCCTCCACTTT. Its protein is CASSGTGFSPLHF. The chain couples TRBV10-2 to TRBJ1-6, with TRBD1 identical over 8 bases. Germline V CDR1 and CDR2: WSHSY, SAAADI. Trimming took 4 bases from V and 9 from J; bases not matched to a gene: 2. This CDR3 spans 13 amino acids.

The chain couples TRBV5-1 to TRBJ2-7, with 7 positions matching TRBD2. This CDR3 is 15 amino acids long. Per germline, CDR1 SGHRS and CDR2 YFSETQ. The ends lost 2 bases at V and 5 bases at J; junction bases unmatched: 10. The CDR3 nucleotides read TGCGCCAGCAGCTTCTTCGGCGGTGGGGGGGACGAGCAGTACTTC. It is translated as CASSFFGGGGDEQYF.

The sample holds one count of this clone. V gene TRBV5-1 combines with J gene TRBJ2-3; 10 bases are a match to TRBD1. The CDR3 is 16 residues long. Trimming at V came to 4 bases and at J to 2 bases, leaving 7 bases not matched to a gene. Germline CDR1 and CDR2: SGHRS and YFSETQ. This chain's CDR3 is CASSPRTGGDTDTQYF. CDR3 bases: TGCGCCAGCAGCCCCAGGACAGGGGGTGACACAGATACGCAGTATTTT.

The chain uses TRBV5-5 and TRBJ1-2; D gene uncertain. The CDR3 contains 13 residues. Germline-derived CDR1 and CDR2 are SGHKS and YYEKEE (reference sequence). V shed 2 bases and J shed 1 base, with 6 bases lying between them. CDR3 nucleotides: TGTGCCAGCAGCTTCTCCTATAACTATGGCTACACCTTC. As protein: CASSFSYNYGYTF.

The chain joins TRBV7-2 to TRBJ1-1; D is unclear. Germline-derived CDR1 and CDR2 are SGHTA and FQGNSA. Trimming took 5 bases from V and 3 from J, leaving 19 bases between them. CDR3 length equals 16 residues. In DNA form, the CDR3 reads TGTGCCAGCAGCCACCGAGGAGGCAGAGCGTACACTGAAGCTTTCTTT. It specifies CASSHRGGRAYTEAFF. Together with reference TRBV7-2 and TRBJ1-1, the CDR3 gives the full variable domain: GAGVSQSPSNKVTEKGKDVELRCDPISGHTALYWYRQSLGQGLEFLIYFQGNSAPDKSGLPSDRFSAERTGGSVSTLTIQRTQQEDSAVYLCASSHRGGRAYTEAFFGQGTRLTVV.

This chain links TRBV19 with TRBJ1-1; 7 nucleotides agree with TRBD1. Germline CDR1 and CDR2: LNHDA and SQIVND (reference sequence). The CDR3 contains 17 residues. V dropped 4 bases and J dropped 5; count of bases not matched to a gene: 16. CDR3 residues: CASSRNTGARSGTEAFF. The CDR3 nucleotides are TGTGCCAGTAGTAGGAATACAGGGGCGCGGAGCGGAACTGAAGCTTTCTTT.

The chain carries TRBV18 and TRBJ1-6, with TRBD1 matching over 7 bases. Germline V gives CDR1 KGHSH, CDR2 LQKENI. There are 13 residues in the CDR3. Trimming took 6 bases from V and 6 from J; bases not matched to a gene: 2. As DNA, the CDR3 is TGTGCCAGCTCGGGACAGCTTAATTCACCCCTCCACTTT. Translating gives CASSGQLNSPLHF.

This clone was found once. This chain uses TRBV7-9 with TRBJ1-1, with D unresolved. The CDR3 is 13 residues long. Trimming cost V 3 bases and J 6 bases, with 11 bases left between them. In germline, CDR1 is SEHNR, CDR2 FQNEAQ (reference sequence). The CDR3 is CASSFLLVSEAFF. CDR3 sequence (DNA): TGTGCCAGCAGCTTCCTCCTAGTCTCTGAAGCTTTCTTT.

The chain employs TRBV7-9 and TRBJ1-3; tentatively, D is TRBD1 (5 bases). Germline V gene lookup returns CDR1 SEHNR and CDR2 FQNEAQ (reference sequence). Trimming stripped 3 bases from V and 3 bases from J, with 12 bases between. The CDR3 spans 15 residues. CDR3 in DNA: TGTGCCAGCAGCTTCAGCCGGGGGTTTGGAAACACCATATATTTT. It is translated as CASSFSRGFGNTIYF.

The chain carries TRBV27 and TRBJ1-1; D perhaps matches TRBD1 (5 bases). Germline loops: CDR1 MNHEY, CDR2 SMNVEV (reference sequence). The CDR3 length is 14 residues. Trimming stripped 2 bases from V and 2 bases from J, with 9 bases between. CDR3 protein: CASSLQGGNTEAFF. The CDR3 nucleotides read TGTGCCAGCAGTTTACAGGGAGGAAACACTGAAGCTTTCTTT.

V gene TRBV18 combines with J gene TRBJ2-5; D gene ambiguous. V was pared by 4 bases and J by 3 bases, with 9 bases between. The germline V gene encodes CDR1 KGHSH and CDR2 LQKENI. There are 13 residues in the CDR3. CDR3 nucleotides: TGTGCCAGCTCACAAAACTCCAAAGAGACCCAGTACTTC. Its translation: CASSQNSKETQYF.

In this sample, this clone turned up once. The chain carries TRBV15 and TRBJ2-2; the D is unclear. This CDR3 contains 13 residues. With 6 bases removed from V and 7 bases from J, the gap between germline ends came to 12 bases. Germline CDR1 LNHNV, CDR2 YYDKDF (reference sequence). The CDR3 nucleotides are TGTGCCACCAGGGTTCCGGGTAGCGGGGAGCTGTTTTTT. Its protein is CATRVPGSGELFF.

This clone has a single count. V and J are TRBV7-9 and TRBJ2-7; TRBD1 is a possible D gene (6 bases). The germline V gene has CDR1 SEHNR and CDR2 FQNEAQ (reference sequence). V lost 2 bases and J lost 1, with 15 bases in between. This CDR3 region has 16 residues. CDR3 nucleotides: TGTGCCAGCAGCTTACTCTTGGGGCAGGGGTCCTACGAGCAGTACTTC. It translates to CASSLLLGQGSYEQYF.

The chain couples TRBV11-3 to TRBJ2-1; 9 positions agree with TRBD1. Germline CDR1 and CDR2: SGHNT and YENEEA. After removal of 5 bases from V and 5 bases from J, the junction contained 10 bases not matched to a gene. The CDR3 length is 16 residues. In nucleotides, the CDR3 is TGTGCCAGCAGCCCCCGGGGACAGGGTTGGCACAATGAGCAGTTCTTC. Translated, it gives CASSPRGQGWHNEQFF.

This clone was seen only once. The gene calls are TRBV15 and TRBJ2-3; 7 nucleotides match TRBD1. Trimming at V came to 0 bases and at J to 5 bases, leaving 11 bases not matched to a gene. The CDR3 spans 17 residues. CDR1 and CDR2 (germline): LNHNV, YYDKDF (reference sequence). The DNA for the CDR3 is TGTGCCACCAGCAGAGATCGATGGGACAGCTTCAAAGATACGCAGTATTTT. Residues: CATSRDRWDSFKDTQYF.

This clone showed up just a few times. The J gene is TRBJ2-2, the V gene TRBV7-6; D is possibly TRBD2 (6 bases). Germline-derived CDR1 and CDR2 are SGHVS and FNYEAQ. This CDR3 has 16 residues. Trimming shortened V by 4 bases and J by 0 bases, and 12 bases separated the two germline ends. The CDR3 spells CASSYRGTTNTGELFF. CDR3 DNA sequence: TGTGCCAGCAGCTACCGCGGGACGACGAACACCGGGGAGCTGTTTTTT. The complete variable domain, with remaining parts taken from reference TRBV7-6 and TRBJ2-2, reads GAGVSQSPRYKVTKRGQDVALRCDPISGHVSLYWYRQALGQGPEFLTYFNYEAQQDKSGLPNDRFSAERPEGSISTLTIQRTEQRDSAMYRCASSYRGTTNTGELFFGEGSRLTVL.

J is TRBJ2-5 and V is TRBV6-5; D is possibly TRBD1 (6 bases). This CDR3 region has 15 residues. The V end was cut by 5 bases, the J end by 3 bases, with 16 bases between. Germline CDR1 reads MNHEY; CDR2 reads SVGAGI. This CDR3 reads CASSSSRGSKETQYF. The CDR3 DNA reads as TGTGCCAGCAGTAGCTCCAGGGGTTCAAAAGAGACCCAGTACTTC.

The V gene is TRBV27, the J gene TRBJ2-7, with TRBD2 as a possible D gene (5 bases). The germline gives CDR1 MNHEY, CDR2 SMNVEV (reference sequence). This CDR3 region has 14 residues. V lost 0 bases, J lost 1 base, and 7 bases lay in between. CDR3 sequence reads: CASSLSTGSYEQYF. As DNA, the CDR3 is TGTGCCAGCAGTTTATCTACGGGGTCCTACGAGCAGTACTTC.

This sequence joins TRBV18 and TRBJ1-1, with 7 bases lining up with TRBD1. Trimming cost V 3 bases and J 0 bases; bases outside gene matches: 7. CDR1 is KGHSH, CDR2 LQKENI, per germline. The CDR3 has 16 residues. The CDR3 is CASSPGQTKLNTEAFF. CDR3 nucleotides: TGTGCCAGCTCACCGGGACAGACTAAGTTGAACACTGAAGCTTTCTTT. Using reference TRBV18 and TRBJ1-1 for the parts outside the CDR3, the full variable domain is NAGVMQNPRHLVRRRGQEARLRCSPMKGHSHVYWYRQLPEEGLKFMVYLQKENIIDESGMPKERFSAEFPKEGPSILRIQQVVRGDSAAYFCASSPGQTKLNTEAFFGQGTRLTVV.

This clone is a singleton in its sample. The DNA for the CDR3 is TGTGCCAGCAGCTTGGTCCACAGGGGAGGCTATGGCTACACCTTC. The encoded protein is CASSLVHRGGYGYTF. This chain joins TRBV5-6 and TRBJ1-2, with TRBD1 matching 7 bases. The CDR3 totals 15 residues. CDR1 SGHDT and CDR2 YYEEEE come from the germline V gene. V gave up 0 bases and J gave up 4 bases; unmatched junction bases: 6. The full variable domain, its missing parts supplied by reference TRBV5-6 and TRBJ1-2, is DAGVTQSPTHLIKTRGQQVTLRCSPKSGHDTVSWYQQALGQGPQFIFQYYEEEERQRGNFPDRFSGHQFPNYSSELNVNALLLGDSALYLCASSLVHRGGYGYTFGSGTRLTVV.

The chain joins TRBV6-5 to TRBJ1-1; D uncertain. V was clipped by 7 bases and J by 0 bases, with 12 bases between them. From germline, CDR1 is MNHEY and CDR2 SVGAGI. The CDR3 extends over 14 amino acids. CDR3 sequence (DNA): TGTGCCAGCAAAGACACTTTTATGAACACTGAAGCTTTCTTT. It yields the protein CASKDTFMNTEAFF.